The entry below describes one T cell receptor beta chain. The target antigen is unknown. The sample originates from a study of T-cell memory formation after mild COVID-19. Study-wide points: The authors left the SARS-CoV-2 specificity of second-wave clones peaking on day 37 unconfirmed. CD8+ contracting clones occupied EMRA, while CD4+ ones occupied mainly CM and EM.

TCRdb reprocessed the 5' RACE reads via MiXCR and lists one record per CDR3 protein. The sample lists 270,000 or so distinct CDR3 sequences, roughly 17% occurring once. Looked up from germline, CDR1 is KGHDR and CDR2 is SFDVKD. There are 13 residues in the CDR3. V was cut by 4 bases and J by 5 bases, with 8 bases left in between. The chain recombines TRBV24-1 with TRBJ1-5; the D gene is possibly TRBD1 (5 bases). Sequencing was performed on PBMCs or a T cell subset sorted from them (not recorded which). The receptor was derived from a man between 18 and 29 years old who had mild COVID-19 (a few samples of this study predate the infection). Cell type and time point are not known. CDR3 region: CATSEAGDQPQHF. CDR3 DNA sequence: TGTGCCACCAGTGAGGCGGGGGATCAGCCCCAGCATTTT.